This TCR beta chain originates from a study of siplizumab effects on memory and regulatory T cells. Germline loops: CDR1 MGHDK, CDR2 SYGVNS. The CDR3 totals 17 residues. V was clipped by 8 bases and J by 6 bases, with 28 bases between them. The repertoire was sequenced with immunoSEQ multiplex PCR; TCRdb's copy has only in-frame clones and lacks some. The table lists tens of thousands of clones, over 80% of them singletons. Sample: Tregs sorted from blood. V usage is TRBV25-1 and J usage is TRBJ1-2, with D possibly matching TRBD1 (6 bases). The TCR originated in a human donor in good health. The CDR3 DNA is TGTGCCAGCCAAGACAGGAGGATATCAGGTACGTTTCATGGCTACACCTTC. Protein product: CASQDRRISGTFHGYTF.